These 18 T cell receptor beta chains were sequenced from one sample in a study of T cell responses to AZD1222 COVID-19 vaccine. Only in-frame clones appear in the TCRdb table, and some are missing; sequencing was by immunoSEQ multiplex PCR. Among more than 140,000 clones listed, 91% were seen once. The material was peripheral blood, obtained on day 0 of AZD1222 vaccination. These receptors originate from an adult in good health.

CDR3: CASSLVAGSSYEQYF. The DNA of the CDR3 is TGTGCCAGCAGCTTAGTGGCAGGGAGCTCCTACGAGCAGTACTTC. The V and J genes are TRBV7-8 and TRBJ2-7; D could derive from TRBD1 or TRBD2 (5 bases each). V dropped 1 base and J dropped 0 bases, with 10 bases sitting between them. Germline V gives CDR1 SGHVS, CDR2 FQNEAQ. The CDR3 is 15 residues long. Complete variable domain (other parts from reference TRBV7-8 and TRBJ2-7): GAGVSQSPRYKVAKRGQDVALRCDPISGHVSLFWYQQALGQGPEFLTYFQNEAQLDKSGLPSDRFFAERPEGSVSTLKIQRTQQEDSAVYLCASSLVAGSSYEQYFGPGTRLTVT.

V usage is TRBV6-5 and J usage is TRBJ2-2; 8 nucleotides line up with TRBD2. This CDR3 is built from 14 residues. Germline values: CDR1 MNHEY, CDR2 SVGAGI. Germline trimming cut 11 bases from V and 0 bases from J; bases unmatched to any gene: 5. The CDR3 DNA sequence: TGTGCCGTCGGTAGCGGGGCGAACACCGGGGAGCTGTTTTTT. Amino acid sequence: CAVGSGANTGELFF.

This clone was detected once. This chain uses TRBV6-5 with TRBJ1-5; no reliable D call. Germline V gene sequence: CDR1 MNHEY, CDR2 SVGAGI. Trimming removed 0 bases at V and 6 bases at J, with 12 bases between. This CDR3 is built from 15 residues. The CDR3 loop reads CASSYSIGVGQPQHF. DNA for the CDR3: TGTGCCAGCAGTTACTCGATCGGGGTTGGTCAGCCCCAGCATTTT.

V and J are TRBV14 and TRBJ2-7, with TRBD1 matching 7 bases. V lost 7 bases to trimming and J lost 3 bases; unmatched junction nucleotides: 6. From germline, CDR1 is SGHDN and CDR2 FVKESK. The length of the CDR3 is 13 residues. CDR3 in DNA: TGTGCCAGCAAATCGGCAGGGGGCTACGAGCAGTACTTC. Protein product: CASKSAGGYEQYF. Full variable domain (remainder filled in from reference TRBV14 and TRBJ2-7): EAGVTQFPSHSVIEKGQTVTLRCDPISGHDNLYWYRRVMGKEIKFLLHFVKESKQDESGMPNNRFLAERTGGTYSTLKVQPAELEDSGVYFCASKSAGGYEQYFGPGTRLTVT.

CDR3 nucleotides: TGTGCCAGCAGTTACAGGGGCTTTTACAATGAGCAGTTCTTC. It yields the protein CASSYRGFYNEQFF. This rearrangement joins TRBV6-5 to TRBJ2-1; perhaps TRBD1 as D (5 bases). The germline CDR1 and CDR2 sequences are MNHEY and SVGAGI. The CDR3 spans 14 residues. Trimming removed 2 bases from V and 4 bases from J, with 9 bases in between.

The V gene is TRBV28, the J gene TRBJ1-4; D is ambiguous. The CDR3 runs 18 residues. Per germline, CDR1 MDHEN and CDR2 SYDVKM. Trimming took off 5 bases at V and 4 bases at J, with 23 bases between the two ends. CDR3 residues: CASSPYYSSPRNNEKLFF. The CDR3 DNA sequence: TGTGCCAGCAGTCCTTACTACAGCTCCCCACGGAATAATGAAAAACTGTTTTTT.

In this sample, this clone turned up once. CDR3 sequence reads: CATSSSGNSYNEQFF. The DNA for the CDR3 is TGTGCCACCAGCAGTAGCGGGAACTCCTACAATGAGCAGTTCTTC. This chain joins TRBV15 and TRBJ2-1, with 8 bases identical to TRBD2. Germline lookup yields CDR1 LNHNV and CDR2 YYDKDF (reference sequence). This CDR3 spans 15 amino acids. With 3 bases clipped from V and 0 bases from J, the junction kept 1 base outside the gene matches.

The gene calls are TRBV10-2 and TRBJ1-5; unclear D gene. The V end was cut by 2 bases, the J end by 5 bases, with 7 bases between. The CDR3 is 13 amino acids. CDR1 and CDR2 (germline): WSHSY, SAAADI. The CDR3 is CASSEEEYQPQHF. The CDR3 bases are TGCGCCAGCAGTGAGGAAGAGTATCAGCCCCAGCATTTT.

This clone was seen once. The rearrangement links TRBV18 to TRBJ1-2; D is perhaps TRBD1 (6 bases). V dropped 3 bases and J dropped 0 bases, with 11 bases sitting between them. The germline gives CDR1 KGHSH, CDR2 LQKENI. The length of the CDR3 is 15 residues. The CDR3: CASSPTGKPNYGYTF. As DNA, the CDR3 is TGTGCCAGCTCACCTACAGGGAAGCCTAACTATGGCTACACCTTC.

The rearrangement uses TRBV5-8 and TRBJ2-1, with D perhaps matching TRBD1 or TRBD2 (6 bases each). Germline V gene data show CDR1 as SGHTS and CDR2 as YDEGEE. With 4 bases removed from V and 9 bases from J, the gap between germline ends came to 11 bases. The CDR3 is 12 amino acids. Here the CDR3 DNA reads TGTGCCAGCAGCACGAGGGGGGCTGAGCAGTTCTTC. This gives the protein CASSTRGAEQFF.

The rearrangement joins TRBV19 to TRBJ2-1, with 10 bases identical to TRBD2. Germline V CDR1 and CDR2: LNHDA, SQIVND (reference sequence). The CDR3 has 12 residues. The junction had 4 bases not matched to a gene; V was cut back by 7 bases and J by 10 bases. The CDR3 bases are TGTGCCAGTACTAGCGGGAGCAGGGAGCAGTTCTTC. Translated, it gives CASTSGSREQFF.

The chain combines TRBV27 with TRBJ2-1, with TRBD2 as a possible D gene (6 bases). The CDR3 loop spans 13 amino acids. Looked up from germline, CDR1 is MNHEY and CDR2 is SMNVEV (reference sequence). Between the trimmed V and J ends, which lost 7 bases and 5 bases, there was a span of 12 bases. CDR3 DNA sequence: TGTGCCAGCACGGGACTGGAAAACAATGAGCAGTTCTTC. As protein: CASTGLENNEQFF.

CDR3 sequence (DNA): TGTGCCATCAGTGGCCCGAATCAGCCCCAGCATTTT. It codes for CAISGPNQPQHF. V is TRBV10-3 and J is TRBJ1-5; D not certain. Trimming removed 4 bases at V and 4 bases at J, with 5 bases between. The CDR3 runs to 12 residues. CDR1 is ENHRY, CDR2 SYGVKD, per germline.

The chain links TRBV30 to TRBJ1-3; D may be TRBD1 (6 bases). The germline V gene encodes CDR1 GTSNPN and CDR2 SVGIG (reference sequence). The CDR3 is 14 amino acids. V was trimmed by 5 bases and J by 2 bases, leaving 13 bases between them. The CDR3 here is CAWLNRATGNTIYF. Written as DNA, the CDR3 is TGTGCCTGGCTGAACAGGGCCACTGGAAACACCATATATTTT.

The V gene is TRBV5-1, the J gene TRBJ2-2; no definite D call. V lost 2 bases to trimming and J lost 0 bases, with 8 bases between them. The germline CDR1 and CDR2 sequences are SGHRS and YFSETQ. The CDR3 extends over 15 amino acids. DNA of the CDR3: TGCGCCAGCAGCTTTCAGGAGCCGAACACCGGGGAGCTGTTTTTT. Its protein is CASSFQEPNTGELFF. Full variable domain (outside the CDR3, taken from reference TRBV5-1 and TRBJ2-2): KAGVTQTPRYLIKTRGQQVTLSCSPISGHRSVSWYQQTPGQGLQFLFEYFSETQRNKGNFPGRFSGRQFSNSRSEMNVSTLELGDSALYLCASSFQEPNTGELFFGEGSRLTVL.

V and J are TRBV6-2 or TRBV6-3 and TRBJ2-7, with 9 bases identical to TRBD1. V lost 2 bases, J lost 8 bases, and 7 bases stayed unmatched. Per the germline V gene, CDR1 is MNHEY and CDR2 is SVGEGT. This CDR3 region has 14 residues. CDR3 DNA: TGTGCCAGCAGTTACACAGGGGGCCGTATCCAGCAGTACTTC. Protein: CASSYTGGRIQQYF.

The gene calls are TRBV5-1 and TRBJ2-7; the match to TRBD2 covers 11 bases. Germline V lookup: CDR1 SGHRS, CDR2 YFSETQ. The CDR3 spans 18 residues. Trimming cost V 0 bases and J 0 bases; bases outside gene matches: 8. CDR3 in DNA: TGCGCCAGCAGCTTGGGACCTTTCGGGACTAGCGGCTCCTACGAGCAGTACTTC. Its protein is CASSLGPFGTSGSYEQYF.

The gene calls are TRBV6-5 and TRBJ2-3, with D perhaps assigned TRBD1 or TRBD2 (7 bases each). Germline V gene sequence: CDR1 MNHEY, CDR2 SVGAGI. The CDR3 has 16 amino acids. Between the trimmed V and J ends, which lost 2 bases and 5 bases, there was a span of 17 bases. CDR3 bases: TGTGCCAGCAGTTACGTTGTCAGGGGGGGGCAAGATACGCAGTATTTT. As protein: CASSYVVRGGQDTQYF.